This T cell receptor (beta chain) was identified in a study of cytomegalovirus exposure and HLA in healthy donors. 13 Jbeta primers and 60 Vbeta primers were used for the PCR. Profiling relied on immunoSEQ multiplex PCR, and the TCRdb table lists in-frame clones only, not all of them. This repertoire shows about 140,000 clones, more than 70% found once; its top ten account for around 1.7%. The germline CDR1 and CDR2 sequences are SGHVS and FNYEAQ. CDR3 size: 15 residues. V shed 0 bases and J 5 bases; nucleotides not matched to a gene: 4. Sequenced material: PBMCs. The genes are TRBV7-6 and TRBJ2-7; 10 positions match TRBD1. The TCR comes from a woman aged 40-49 years in good health and CMV-seronegative. The CDR3 bases are TGTGCCAGCAGCTTAGCTGGGACAGGGGTTAACGAGCAGTACTTC. It codes for CASSLAGTGVNEQYF.